This TCR beta chain is from a study of blood T cell repertoires in COVID-19. The overall study: Collection of acute and convalescent COVID-19 samples took place in the United States, Italy and Spain. PBMCs, B-cell-depleted T cells, or T cells were the source of the cDNA or gDNA that made up the material.

The germline gives CDR1 SGHRS, CDR2 YFSETQ. This CDR3 is 18 amino acids long. The V end lost 4 bases, the J end lost 0 bases, and 23 bases lay between the germline ends. This clone occurred a few times. Authors' methods: Estimated nucleated cell counts came from reference gene primer amplification. Profiled with immunoSEQ multiplex PCR; TCRdb holds only in-frame clones, not every one. The V and J calls and clone size come from that table; D and trimming were worked out from the DNA. The table shows 200,000 to 250,000 clones, with more than 80% occurring only once. The Seattle site enrolled patients during active infection and followed them longitudinally.

The source is a woman in her 30s with COVID-19, enrolled during active disease. The chain has TRBV5-1 and TRBJ2-7; the D gene is possibly TRBD2 (6 bases). Sequencing was done on a sample of peripheral blood. The CDR3, as DNA: TGCGCCAGCAGCAACGCTATCCAAACTAGCAAGAGCTCCTACGAGCAGTACTTC. It codes for CASSNAIQTSKSSYEQYF.